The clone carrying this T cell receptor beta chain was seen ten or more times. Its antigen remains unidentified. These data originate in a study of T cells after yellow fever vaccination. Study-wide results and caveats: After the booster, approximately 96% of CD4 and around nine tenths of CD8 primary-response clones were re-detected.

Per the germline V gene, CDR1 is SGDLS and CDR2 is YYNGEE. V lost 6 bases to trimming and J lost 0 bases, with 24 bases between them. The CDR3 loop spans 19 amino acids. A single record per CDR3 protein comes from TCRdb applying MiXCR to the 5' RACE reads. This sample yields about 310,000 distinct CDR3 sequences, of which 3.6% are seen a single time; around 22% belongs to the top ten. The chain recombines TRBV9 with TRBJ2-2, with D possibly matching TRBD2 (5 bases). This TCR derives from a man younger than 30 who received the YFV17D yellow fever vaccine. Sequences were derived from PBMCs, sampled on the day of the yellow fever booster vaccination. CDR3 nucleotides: TGTGCCAGCAACACCCTTAGTGGGCTAGCCGGAGCGAACACCGGGGAGCTGTTTTTT. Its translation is CASNTLSGLAGANTGELFF. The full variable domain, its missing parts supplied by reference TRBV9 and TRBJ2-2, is DSGVTQTPKHLITATGQRVTLRCSPRSGDLSVYWYQQSLDQGLQFLIQYYNGEERAKGNILERFSAQQFPDLHSELNLSSLELGDSALYFCASNTLSGLAGANTGELFFGEGSRLTVL.